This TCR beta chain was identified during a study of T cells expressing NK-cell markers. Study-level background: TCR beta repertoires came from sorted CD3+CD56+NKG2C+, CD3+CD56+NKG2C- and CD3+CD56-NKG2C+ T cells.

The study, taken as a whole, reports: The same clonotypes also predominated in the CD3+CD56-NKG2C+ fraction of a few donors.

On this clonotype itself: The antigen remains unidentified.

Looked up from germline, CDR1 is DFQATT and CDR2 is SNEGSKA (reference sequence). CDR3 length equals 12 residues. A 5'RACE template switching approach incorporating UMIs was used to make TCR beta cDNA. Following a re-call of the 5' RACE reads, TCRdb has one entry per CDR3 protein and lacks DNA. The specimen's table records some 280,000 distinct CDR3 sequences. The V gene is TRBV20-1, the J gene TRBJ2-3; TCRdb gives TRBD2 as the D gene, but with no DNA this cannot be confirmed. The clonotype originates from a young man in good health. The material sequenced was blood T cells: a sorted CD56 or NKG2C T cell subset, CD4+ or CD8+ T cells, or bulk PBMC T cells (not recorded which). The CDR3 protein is CSALVRGDTQYF.